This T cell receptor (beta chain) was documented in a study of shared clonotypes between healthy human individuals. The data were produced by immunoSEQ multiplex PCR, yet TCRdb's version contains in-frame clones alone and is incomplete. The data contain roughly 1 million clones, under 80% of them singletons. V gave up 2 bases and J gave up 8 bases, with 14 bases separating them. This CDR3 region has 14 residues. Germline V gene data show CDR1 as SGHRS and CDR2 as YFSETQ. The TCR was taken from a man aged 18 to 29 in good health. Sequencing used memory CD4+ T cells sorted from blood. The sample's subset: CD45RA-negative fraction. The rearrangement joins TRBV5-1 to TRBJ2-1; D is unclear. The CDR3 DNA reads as TGCGCCAGCAGCTTTTCCCTAGTCAGCTATGAGCAGTTCTTC. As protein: CASSFSLVSYEQFF.